The 24 T cell receptor beta chains in this list originate from one sample, sequenced in a study of CD8 T cells in Susac syndrome. Reverse transcription of 0.5 to 1 ug RNA was performed with random hexamers. MiXCR, run by TCRdb on the immunoSEQ multiplex PCR reads, gives a single entry per CDR3 protein. This sample carries 55,000 to 80,000 distinct CDR3 sequences, approximately 93% of them seen once, and the ten largest clones take around 0.15%. The sequenced sample consisted of CD4+ T cells from PBMCs. These receptors were obtained from a human donor with Susac syndrome.

The chain has TRBV18 and TRBJ1-1, with 9 bases that match TRBD1. The trim removed 1 base at V and 4 bases at J, leaving 1 base unmatched. The CDR3 contains 14 residues. In germline, CDR1 is KGHSH, CDR2 LQKENI. This chain's CDR3 is CASSPRDRATEAFF. The DNA for the CDR3 is TGTGCCAGCTCACCACGGGACAGGGCCACTGAAGCTTTCTTT.

This clonotype occurred a few times. The chain couples TRBV15 to TRBJ1-2, with D unclear. CDR1 and CDR2 (germline): LNHNV, YYDKDF (reference sequence). Trimming left V 0 bases short and J 5 bases short, with 4 bases between. This CDR3 is 12 amino acids long. The CDR3 spells CATSRDSYGYTF. CDR3 in DNA: TGTGCCACCAGCAGAGATAGTTATGGCTACACCTTC.

The chain uses TRBV4-2 and TRBJ1-2; D perhaps matches TRBD1 (5 bases). The V and J ends lost 5 bases and 4 bases respectively, with 8 bases between them. Germline CDR1 is LGHNA and CDR2 is YNFKEQ. The CDR3 has 12 residues. CDR3 sequence: CASSDQGYGYTF. Written as DNA, the CDR3 is TGTGCCAGCAGCGACCAGGGCTATGGCTACACCTTC.

This chain links TRBV28 with TRBJ1-1; D possibly corresponds to TRBD1 (5 bases). This CDR3 contains 15 residues. V lost 3 bases and J lost 1, with 12 bases in between. Germline V gene lookup returns CDR1 MDHEN and CDR2 SYDVKM. For the CDR3, the DNA is TGTGCCAGCAGTTTTTTGCAGGGACCGAACACTGAAGCTTTCTTT. Protein product: CASSFLQGPNTEAFF.

The chain links TRBV6-2 or TRBV6-3 to TRBJ1-1; possibly TRBD1 for D (5 bases). This CDR3 has 15 residues. Germline CDR1 reads MNHEY; CDR2 reads SVGEGT. Trimming took off 3 bases at V and 1 base at J, with 12 bases between the two ends. CDR3 DNA: TGTGCCAGCAGTTATGGGGGTCCTCAGAACACTGAAGCTTTCTTT. This translates into CASSYGGPQNTEAFF.

The CDR3 loop is CASSNRAEGSPLHF. The CDR3 DNA reads as TGCGCCAGCAGCAACAGGGCAGAAGGTTCACCCCTCCACTTT. The gene calls are TRBV5-1 and TRBJ1-6; D possibly corresponds to TRBD1 (6 bases). Looked up from germline, CDR1 is SGHRS and CDR2 is YFSETQ. The CDR3 consists of 14 residues. Trimming pared 4 bases from V and 9 bases from J, leaving 14 bases between. The full variable domain, rest sourced from reference TRBV5-1 and TRBJ1-6, is KAGVTQTPRYLIKTRGQQVTLSCSPISGHRSVSWYQQTPGQGLQFLFEYFSETQRNKGNFPGRFSGRQFSNSRSEMNVSTLELGDSALYLCASSNRAEGSPLHFGNGTRLTVT.

This chain links TRBV20-1 with TRBJ1-2; possibly TRBD1 for D (5 bases). The CDR3 loop spans 15 amino acids. Germline V gives CDR1 DFQATT, CDR2 SNEGSKA (reference sequence). Between the trimmed V and J ends, which lost 0 bases and 2 bases, there was a span of 13 bases. CDR3: CSARDRARENYGYTF. The CDR3 DNA reads as TGCAGTGCTAGAGACAGGGCGCGGGAGAACTATGGCTACACCTTC.

This chain uses TRBV6-2 or TRBV6-3 with TRBJ2-3; no reliable D call. The germline V gene has CDR1 MNHEY and CDR2 SVGEGT. Deletions cut 1 base from V and 6 bases from J, with 8 bases between. This CDR3 has 13 amino acids. In DNA, the CDR3 is TGTGCCAGCAGTTACTTAAGGCAGGATACGCAGTATTTT. Translated: CASSYLRQDTQYF.

The rearrangement joins TRBV18 to TRBJ1-5; no definite D call. Germline CDR1 KGHSH, CDR2 LQKENI. Trimming took off 10 bases at V and 2 bases at J, with 12 bases between the two ends. The CDR3 is made up of 13 amino acids. The CDR3 nucleotides read TGTGCCACCTCCACGGAACGCAATCAGCCCCAGCATTTT. Translation: CATSTERNQPQHF.

The J gene is TRBJ1-2, the V gene TRBV12-3 or TRBV12-4, with D uncertain. CDR3 length: 14 amino acids. Trimming pared 5 bases from V and 5 bases from J, leaving 15 bases between. DNA of the CDR3: TGTGCCAGCAGTCCCGGCACCAGAGCTTATGGCTACACCTTC. It encodes CASSPGTRAYGYTF.

This chain connects TRBV29-1 to TRBJ2-7, with TRBD1 matching 10 bases. Germline values: CDR1 SQVTM, CDR2 ANQGSEA. The CDR3 contains 15 residues. Here the CDR3 DNA reads TGCAGTGGGGACTCGGGACAGGGGAGCACCTACGAGCAGTACTTC. It specifies CSGDSGQGSTYEQYF.

Concerning this clonotype: Compared with germline, one end of the junction differs, possibly owing to a read error. The chain employs TRBV2 and TRBJ1-1; D might be TRBD1 (5 bases). Looked up from germline, CDR1 is SNHLY and CDR2 is FYNNEI. The CDR3 spans 11 residues. For the CDR3, the DNA is TGTGCCAGCAGTGATATTGGGCGGGGGGACTTT. The encoded protein is CASSDIGRGDF.

DNA for the CDR3: TGTGCCAGCAGCAGAAACACCGGGGAGCTGTTTTTT. It yields the protein CASSRNTGELFF. The gene calls are TRBV21-1 and TRBJ2-2. TRBV21-1 is given as a pseudogene. CDR3 size: 12 residues.

The J gene is TRBJ1-6, the V gene TRBV18; 10 bases match TRBD1. The junction had 2 bases not matched to a gene; V was cut back by 3 bases and J by 9 bases. Per germline, CDR1 KGHSH and CDR2 LQKENI. There are 14 residues in the CDR3. CDR3 nucleotide sequence: TGTGCCAGCTCACCGGACAGGGGGGGTTCACCCCTCCACTTT. This sequence encodes CASSPDRGGSPLHF.

The chain links TRBV7-9 to TRBJ2-3; D ambiguous. Germline values: CDR1 SEHNR, CDR2 FQNEAQ (reference sequence). Trimming removed 2 bases at V and 3 bases at J, with 9 bases between. This CDR3 contains 14 residues. CDR3 coding DNA: TGTGCCAGCAGCTTAATGGCTTCGACAGATACGCAGTATTTT. Translation: CASSLMASTDTQYF.

CDR3 DNA: TGTGCCAGCAGCTATCAGGGACCCCCGGCCAAAAACATTCAGTACTTC. Amino acids: CASSYQGPPAKNIQYF. The chain has TRBV7-2 and TRBJ2-4, with D perhaps given as TRBD1 or TRBD2 (5 bases each). Germline assignment: CDR1 SGHTA and CDR2 FQGNSA. Deletions cut 4 bases from V and 1 base from J, with 14 bases between. This CDR3 region has 16 residues.

V and J are TRBV5-1 and TRBJ2-7, with a possible D match to TRBD1 (5 bases). The CDR3 extends over 14 amino acids. Trimming took 0 bases from V and 2 from J, leaving 9 bases between them. CDR1 SGHRS and CDR2 YFSETQ come from the germline V gene. The DNA for the CDR3 is TGCGCCAGCAGCTTGGTGGCAGGGACCTACGAGCAGTACTTC. Translating it yields CASSLVAGTYEQYF.

J is TRBJ2-3 and V is TRBV28; 10 bases fit TRBD1. This CDR3 is built from 15 residues. The trim removed 6 bases at V and 5 bases at J, leaving 8 bases unmatched. Germline V CDR1 and CDR2: MDHEN, SYDVKM. The CDR3 nucleotides are TGTGCCAGCAGCGTATCCGGGACAGGGGAAGATACGCAGTATTTT. Translating gives CASSVSGTGEDTQYF.

The chain uses TRBV7-2 and TRBJ1-2, with a tentative D call TRBD1 (6 bases). V gave up 0 bases and J gave up 4 bases, with 9 bases separating them. Germline V CDR1 and CDR2: SGHTA, FQGNSA. This CDR3 region has 14 residues. The CDR3 region has the DNA TGTGCCAGCAGCTTAGCGGACAGACCCTATGGCTACACCTTC. Amino acids: CASSLADRPYGYTF.

The genes are TRBV28 and TRBJ2-3; TRBD1 agrees at 9 bases. The junction had 7 bases not matched to a gene; V was cut back by 5 bases and J by 1 base. This CDR3 is 16 amino acids long. CDR1 and CDR2 (germline): MDHEN, SYDVKM. The DNA for the CDR3 is TGTGCCAGCAGTCCCGGACAGGGGTCGGGCACAGATACGCAGTATTTT. It translates to CASSPGQGSGTDTQYF. The full variable domain, in which reference TRBV28 and TRBJ2-3 provide the parts outside the CDR3, is DVKVTQSSRYLVKRTGEKVFLECVQDMDHENMFWYRQDPGLGLRLIYFSYDVKMKEKGDIPEGYSVSREKKERFSLILESASTNQTSMYLCASSPGQGSGTDTQYFGPGTRLTVL.

The chain couples TRBV7-2 to TRBJ2-2; D uncertain. The CDR3 runs 12 residues. Germline CDR1 is SGHTA and CDR2 is FQGNSA. Trimming left V 3 bases short and J 7 bases short, with 6 bases between. CDR3 amino acids: CASSLVGGELFF. In DNA, the CDR3 is TGTGCCAGCAGCTTGGTTGGCGGGGAGCTGTTTTTT.

In this sample, this clonotype turned up once. The rearrangement links TRBV2 to TRBJ2-3; 7 bases are shared with TRBD1. This CDR3 is built from 16 residues. Per the germline V gene, CDR1 is SNHLY and CDR2 is FYNNEI. J lost 2 bases, V lost 5 bases, and 10 bases had no gene match. CDR3 nucleotide sequence: TGTGCCAGCAGTACCGACAGGGACCCCCCCACAGATACGCAGTATTTT. It specifies CASSTDRDPPTDTQYF.

In its sample, this clonotype was seen once. V gene TRBV6-5 combines with J gene TRBJ1-6; D unresolved. This CDR3 contains 11 residues. The germline CDR1 and CDR2 sequences are MNHEY and SVGAGI. V lost 5 bases, J lost 7 bases, and 3 bases lay in between. For the CDR3, the DNA is TGTGCCAGCAGTGGGAATTCACCCCTCCACTTT. Its translation: CASSGNSPLHF.

The genes are TRBV29-1 and TRBJ2-3; D call uncertain. This CDR3 has 13 residues. CDR1 SQVTM and CDR2 ANQGSEA come from the germline V gene. Trimming stripped 4 bases from V and 0 bases from J, with 8 bases between. The CDR3 reads CSVVGDSTDTQYF. The CDR3, as DNA: TGCAGCGTTGTCGGCGATAGCACAGATACGCAGTATTTT.